These T cell receptor beta chains were read from a single sample in a study of blood T cell repertoires in COVID-19. Clones were sequenced by immunoSEQ multiplex PCR, and TCRdb holds only the in-frame ones, with some missing. The table records about 200,000 clones, roughly 90% of them present only once. Sequencing was performed on peripheral blood. The receptors come from a woman in her seventies with acute or convalescent COVID-19. The CDR3 runs from the conserved cysteine through the conserved F or W. Each record gives: D gene, clone size, V gene, J gene, CDR3 protein, CDR3 DNA. D genes are given only for firm matches. Expanded clones get a size class; other rows say once, few or many, or leave the size out.

d_call: NA; clone_size: NA; v_call: TRBV7-9; j_call: TRBJ1-1; cdr3_aa: CASSLIRGNTEAFF; cdr3_nt: TGTGCCAGCAGCTTAATCAGGGGGAACACTGAAGCTTTCTTT
d_call: TRBD1; clone_size: NA; v_call: TRBV27; j_call: TRBJ1-2; cdr3_aa: CASSPTGGSSYGYTF; cdr3_nt: TGTGCCAGCAGTCCGACAGGGGGCTCGTCGTATGGCTACACCTTC
d_call: TRBD1; clone_size: NA; v_call: TRBV6-5; j_call: TRBJ1-2; cdr3_aa: CASRPGGSNYGYTF; cdr3_nt: TGTGCCAGCAGGCCAGGGGGCTCTAACTATGGCTACACCTTC
d_call: TRBD2; clone_size: NA; v_call: TRBV14; j_call: TRBJ2-3; cdr3_aa: CASSQVSGGLITDTQYF; cdr3_nt: TGTGCCAGCAGCCAAGTGTCGGGAGGGCTCATCACAGATACGCAGTATTTT
d_call: NA; clone_size: NA; v_call: TRBV29-1; j_call: TRBJ2-1; cdr3_aa: CSGGNTQSSYNEQFF; cdr3_nt: TGCAGCGGGGGGAATACACAGAGCTCCTACAATGAGCAGTTCTTC
d_call: NA; clone_size: NA; v_call: TRBV7-7; j_call: TRBJ2-2; cdr3_aa: CASSLSGGGELFF; cdr3_nt: TGTGCCAGCAGCTTATCCGGGGGCGGGGAGCTGTTTTTT
d_call: TRBD1; clone_size: NA; v_call: TRBV28; j_call: TRBJ1-4; cdr3_aa: CASSLPGQGREKLFF; cdr3_nt: TGTGCCAGCAGTTTACCGGGACAGGGGCGTGAAAAACTGTTTTTT
d_call: NA; clone_size: NA; v_call: TRBV7-2; j_call: TRBJ1-5; cdr3_aa: CASSYRRNQPQHF; cdr3_nt: TGTGCCAGCAGCTACCGGCGGAATCAGCCCCAGCATTTT
d_call: TRBD1; clone_size: NA; v_call: TRBV2; j_call: TRBJ1-2; cdr3_aa: CASSEPTGGYYGYTF; cdr3_nt: TGTGCCAGCAGTGAACCGACAGGGGGCTACTATGGCTACACCTTC
d_call: NA; clone_size: NA; v_call: TRBV29-1; j_call: TRBJ2-7; cdr3_aa: CSVGVQGTEQYF; cdr3_nt: TGCAGCGTCGGGGTACAGGGAACCGAGCAGTACTTC
d_call: TRBD1; clone_size: NA; v_call: TRBV5-1; j_call: TRBJ2-5; cdr3_aa: CASSSGTGQETQYF; cdr3_nt: TGCGCCAGCAGCTCGGGGACAGGCCAAGAGACCCAGTACTTC
d_call: NA; clone_size: NA; v_call: TRBV6-5; j_call: TRBJ1-2; cdr3_aa: CASSSPVSYGYTF; cdr3_nt: TGTGCCAGCAGTTCTCCGGTATCCTATGGCTACACCTTC
d_call: NA; clone_size: NA; v_call: TRBV9; j_call: TRBJ1-1; cdr3_aa: CASSVAPGKNTEAFF; cdr3_nt: TGTGCCAGCAGCGTAGCCCCAGGGAAGAACACTGAAGCTTTCTTT
d_call: TRBD2; clone_size: few; v_call: TRBV6-5; j_call: TRBJ2-5; cdr3_aa: CASTLAGGETQYF; cdr3_nt: TGTGCCAGCACCTTAGCGGGAGGGGAGACCCAGTACTTC
d_call: NA; clone_size: NA; v_call: TRBV5-1; j_call: TRBJ1-1; cdr3_aa: CASSPGGNTEAFF; cdr3_nt: TGCGCCAGCAGCCCGGGAGGGAACACTGAAGCTTTCTTT
d_call: NA; clone_size: NA; v_call: TRBV28; j_call: TRBJ1-5; cdr3_aa: CASRASGNQPQHF; cdr3_nt: TGTGCCAGCAGGGCCAGCGGGAATCAGCCCCAGCATTTT
d_call: NA; clone_size: NA; v_call: TRBV5-1; j_call: TRBJ1-2; cdr3_aa: CASSLAPQDYYGYTF; cdr3_nt: TGCGCCAGCAGCTTGGCCCCGCAGGATTACTATGGCTACACCTTC
d_call: TRBD2; clone_size: NA; v_call: TRBV28; j_call: TRBJ2-7; cdr3_aa: CASSQTSKEQYF; cdr3_nt: TGTGCCAGCAGCCAGACTAGCAAAGAGCAGTACTTC
d_call: NA; clone_size: once; v_call: TRBV5-1; j_call: TRBJ1-6; cdr3_aa: CASSFYAGDSPLHF; cdr3_nt: TGCGCCAGCAGCTTCTATGCCGGGGATTCACCCCTCCACTTT
d_call: NA; clone_size: few; v_call: TRBV6-6; j_call: TRBJ2-7; cdr3_aa: CASSRTADEQYF; cdr3_nt: TGTGCCAGCAGCAGGACAGCAGACGAGCAGTACTTC
d_call: NA; clone_size: NA; v_call: TRBV21-1; j_call: TRBJ2-6; cdr3_aa: CASTSTSGRIYGANVLTF; cdr3_nt: TGTGCCAGCACCTCCACTAGCGGGAGAATCTATGGGGCCAACGTCCTGACTTTC
d_call: TRBD2; clone_size: NA; v_call: TRBV5-1; j_call: TRBJ2-1; cdr3_aa: CASSLELAGAGEQFF; cdr3_nt: TGCGCCAGCAGCTTGGAACTAGCGGGAGCCGGTGAGCAGTTCTTC
d_call: NA; clone_size: NA; v_call: TRBV6-6; j_call: TRBJ1-4; cdr3_aa: CASRAAQATNEKLFF; cdr3_nt: TGTGCCAGCAGGGCCGCCCAGGCAACTAATGAAAAACTGTTTTTT
d_call: NA; clone_size: NA; v_call: TRBV6-5; j_call: TRBJ1-1; cdr3_aa: CASSFRVTEAFF; cdr3_nt: TGTGCCAGCAGCTTCCGGGTGACTGAAGCTTTCTTT
d_call: TRBD1; clone_size: NA; v_call: TRBV15; j_call: TRBJ1-2; cdr3_aa: CATSRGGTGLYYGYTF; cdr3_nt: TGTGCCACCAGCAGAGGCGGGACAGGGCTTTACTATGGCTACACCTTC
d_call: NA; clone_size: once; v_call: TRBV28; j_call: TRBJ2-3; cdr3_aa: CASSWEGGRQEYF; cdr3_nt: TGTGCCAGCAGTTGGGAGGGGGGGCGCCAAGAGTATTTT
d_call: NA; clone_size: NA; v_call: TRBV29-1; j_call: TRBJ2-7; cdr3_aa: CSVALRAASSDEQYF; cdr3_nt: TGCAGCGTTGCTCTGAGGGCCGCCTCATCGGACGAGCAGTACTTC
d_call: TRBD1; clone_size: once; v_call: TRBV3-1/TRBV3-2; j_call: TRBJ2-2; cdr3_aa: CASSQDPRDREDTGELFF; cdr3_nt: TGTGCCAGCAGCCAAGATCCAAGGGACAGGGAGGACACCGGGGAGCTGTTTTTT
d_call: NA; clone_size: NA; v_call: TRBV18; j_call: TRBJ2-7; cdr3_aa: CASSPLGGEQYF; cdr3_nt: TGTGCCAGCTCACCGCTTGGCGGAGAGCAGTACTTC
d_call: NA; clone_size: NA; v_call: TRBV7-8; j_call: TRBJ2-1; cdr3_aa: CASSLSELYHEQFF; cdr3_nt: TGTGCCAGCAGCTTATCAGAACTATACCATGAGCAGTTCTTC
d_call: TRBD2; clone_size: NA; v_call: TRBV14; j_call: TRBJ2-1; cdr3_aa: CASSPTSGIGGEQFF; cdr3_nt: TGTGCCAGCAGCCCGACTAGCGGGATAGGAGGTGAGCAGTTCTTC
d_call: TRBD1; clone_size: NA; v_call: TRBV3-1/TRBV3-2; j_call: TRBJ1-2; cdr3_aa: CASSPRTGLYGYTF; cdr3_nt: TGTGCCAGCAGCCCCCGGACAGGGCTCTATGGCTACACCTTC
d_call: NA; clone_size: NA; v_call: TRBV18; j_call: TRBJ1-2; cdr3_aa: CASSRAGLNYGYTF; cdr3_nt: TGTGCCAGCTCCAGGGCGGGACTTAACTATGGCTACACCTTC
d_call: NA; clone_size: NA; v_call: TRBV19; j_call: TRBJ1-5; cdr3_aa: CASRTGTQPQHF; cdr3_nt: TGTGCCAGTAGGACCGGGACACAGCCCCAGCATTTT
d_call: NA; clone_size: few; v_call: TRBV21-1; j_call: TRBJ2-3; cdr3_aa: CASSAQGGRTDTQYF; cdr3_nt: TGTGCCAGCAGCGCCCAGGGGGGCCGGACAGATACGCAGTATTTT
d_call: NA; clone_size: few; v_call: TRBV15; j_call: TRBJ1-2; cdr3_aa: CATSLVRLGGYTF; cdr3_nt: TGTGCCACCAGCTTAGTCAGGCTCGGTGGCTACACCTTC
d_call: NA; clone_size: NA; v_call: TRBV6-5; j_call: TRBJ1-4; cdr3_aa: CASSATGNNEKLFF; cdr3_nt: TGTGCCAGCAGCGCTACAGGGAATAATGAAAAACTGTTTTTT
d_call: TRBD1; clone_size: NA; v_call: TRBV19; j_call: TRBJ1-6; cdr3_aa: CASSIRGGDRDSPLHF; cdr3_nt: TGTGCCAGTAGTATTCGGGGAGGGGACAGGGATTCACCCCTCCACTTT
d_call: NA; clone_size: NA; v_call: TRBV7-9; j_call: TRBJ1-3; cdr3_aa: CASSLASGSGNTIYF; cdr3_nt: TGTGCCAGCAGCTTAGCATCGGGCTCTGGAAACACCATATATTTT
d_call: TRBD1; clone_size: NA; v_call: TRBV7-2; j_call: TRBJ1-3; cdr3_aa: CASSLGQGGNTIYF; cdr3_nt: TGTGCCAGCAGCTTAGGACAGGGTGGAAACACCATATATTTT
d_call: NA; clone_size: NA; v_call: TRBV7-6; j_call: TRBJ2-1; cdr3_aa: CASSLGGLGVNEQFF; cdr3_nt: TGTGCCAGCAGCTTAGGGGGGCTTGGAGTGAATGAGCAGTTCTTC
d_call: NA; clone_size: NA; v_call: TRBV7-2; j_call: TRBJ2-6; cdr3_aa: CASSFRSSGANVLTF; cdr3_nt: TGTGCCAGCAGCTTTAGGAGCTCTGGGGCCAACGTCCTGACTTTC
d_call: TRBD2; clone_size: NA; v_call: TRBV24-1; j_call: TRBJ2-1; cdr3_aa: CATSYVAGGRSEQFF; cdr3_nt: TGTGCCACCAGTTACGTAGCGGGAGGTCGGAGTGAGCAGTTCTTC
d_call: NA; clone_size: NA; v_call: TRBV12-3/TRBV12-4; j_call: TRBJ1-1; cdr3_aa: CASSRVAEAFF; cdr3_nt: TGTGCCAGCAGTCGAGTGGCTGAAGCTTTCTTT
d_call: NA; clone_size: many; v_call: TRBV24-1; j_call: TRBJ1-2; cdr3_aa: CATSDSDRNNYGYTF; cdr3_nt: TGTGCCACCAGTGATTCCGACAGAAATAACTATGGCTACACCTTC
d_call: TRBD1; clone_size: NA; v_call: TRBV7-9; j_call: TRBJ1-2; cdr3_aa: CASSRTGGNYGYTF; cdr3_nt: TGTGCCAGCAGTCGAACAGGGGGTAACTATGGCTACACCTTC
d_call: NA; clone_size: NA; v_call: TRBV19; j_call: TRBJ2-5; cdr3_aa: CASSISGAGETQYF; cdr3_nt: TGTGCCAGTAGTATTTCAGGGGCTGGAGAGACCCAGTACTTC
d_call: TRBD1; clone_size: NA; v_call: TRBV6-5; j_call: TRBJ1-6; cdr3_aa: CASKEDRGKSPLHF; cdr3_nt: TGTGCCAGCAAGGAGGACAGGGGGAAGTCACCCCTCCACTTT
d_call: TRBD2; clone_size: NA; v_call: TRBV11-2; j_call: TRBJ2-3; cdr3_aa: CASSLGLAGGIDTQYF; cdr3_nt: TGTGCCAGCAGCTTAGGTCTAGCGGGGGGGATAGATACGCAGTATTTT